What follows is one T cell receptor beta chain and its context. Data came from immunoSEQ multiplex PCR; TCRdb stores just in-frame clones and leaves some out. The sample carries 48,000 or so clones, roughly 91% recorded once. The CDR3 totals 13 residues. V was shortened by 3 bases and J by 9 bases, with 12 bases between the two germline ends. In germline, CDR1 is SGHDN, CDR2 FVKESK. The data belong to a study of OX40 agonist ivuxolimab in advanced cancers. The sequence was obtained from an adult with an advanced solid tumor such as melanoma, head and neck, liver or kidney cancer. The chain joins TRBV14 to TRBJ2-1; D not resolved. The source was CD4+ or CD8+ T cells sorted from blood, collected in a trial of the OX40 agonist ivuxolimab. The CDR3 sequence: CASSHANTGEQFF. The CDR3 DNA sequence: TGTGCCAGCAGCCACGCGAACACGGGTGAGCAGTTCTTC. Variable domain in full (rest from reference TRBV14 and TRBJ2-1): EAGVTQFPSHSVIEKGQTVTLRCDPISGHDNLYWYRRVMGKEIKFLLHFVKESKQDESGMPNNRFLAERTGGTYSTLKVQPAELEDSGVYFCASSHANTGEQFFGPGTRLTVL.